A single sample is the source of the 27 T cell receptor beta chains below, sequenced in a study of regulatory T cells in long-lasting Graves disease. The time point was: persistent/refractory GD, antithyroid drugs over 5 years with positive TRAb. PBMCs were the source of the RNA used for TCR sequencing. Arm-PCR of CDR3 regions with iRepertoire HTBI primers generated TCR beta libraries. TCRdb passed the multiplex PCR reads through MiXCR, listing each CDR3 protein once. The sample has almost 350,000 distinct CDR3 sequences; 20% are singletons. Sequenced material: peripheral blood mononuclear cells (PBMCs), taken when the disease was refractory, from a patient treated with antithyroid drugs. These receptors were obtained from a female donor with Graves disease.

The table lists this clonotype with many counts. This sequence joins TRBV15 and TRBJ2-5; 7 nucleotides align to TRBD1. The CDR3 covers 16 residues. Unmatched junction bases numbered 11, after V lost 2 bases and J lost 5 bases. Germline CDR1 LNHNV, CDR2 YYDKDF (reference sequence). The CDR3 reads CATSRLRDSPLETQYF. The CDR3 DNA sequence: TGTGCCACCAGCAGACTCCGGGACAGCCCTCTGGAGACCCAGTACTTC.

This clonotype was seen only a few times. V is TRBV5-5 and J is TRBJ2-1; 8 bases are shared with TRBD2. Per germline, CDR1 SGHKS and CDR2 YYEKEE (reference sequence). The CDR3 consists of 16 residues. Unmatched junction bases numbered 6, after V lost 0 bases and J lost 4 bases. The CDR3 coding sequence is TGTGCCAGCAGCTTGGGACGGGGGGGGTGGTACAATGAGCAGTTCTTC. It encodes CASSLGRGGWYNEQFF.

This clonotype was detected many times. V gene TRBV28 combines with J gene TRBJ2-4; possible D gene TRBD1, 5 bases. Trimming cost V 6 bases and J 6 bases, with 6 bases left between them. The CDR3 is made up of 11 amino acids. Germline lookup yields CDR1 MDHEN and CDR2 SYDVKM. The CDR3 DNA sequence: TGTGCCAGCAGCCAGGGAAACATTCAGTACTTC. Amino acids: CASSQGNIQYF.

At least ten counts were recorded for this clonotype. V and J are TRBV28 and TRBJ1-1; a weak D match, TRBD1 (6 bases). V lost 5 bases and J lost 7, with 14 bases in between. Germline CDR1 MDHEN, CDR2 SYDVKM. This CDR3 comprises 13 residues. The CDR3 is CASSPTWGREAFF. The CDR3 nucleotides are TGTGCCAGCAGTCCAACGTGGGGGCGTGAAGCTTTCTTT.

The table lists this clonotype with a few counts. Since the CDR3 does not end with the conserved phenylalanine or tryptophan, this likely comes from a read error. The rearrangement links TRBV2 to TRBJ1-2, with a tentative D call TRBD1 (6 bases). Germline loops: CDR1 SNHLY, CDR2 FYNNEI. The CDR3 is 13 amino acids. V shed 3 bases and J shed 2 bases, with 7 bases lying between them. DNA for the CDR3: TGTGCCAGCAGTGACGGACAGAACTATGGCTACACCCTC. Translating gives CASSDGQNYGYTL.

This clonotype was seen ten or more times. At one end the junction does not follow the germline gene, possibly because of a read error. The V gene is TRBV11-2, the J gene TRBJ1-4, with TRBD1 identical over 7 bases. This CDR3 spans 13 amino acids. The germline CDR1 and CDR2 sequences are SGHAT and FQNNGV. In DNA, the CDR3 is TGTGCCAGCAGCTGGACAGGCGGCGAAAGACTGTTTTTT. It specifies CASSWTGGERLFF. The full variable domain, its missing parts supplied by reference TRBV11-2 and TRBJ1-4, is EAGVAQSPRYKIIEKRQSVAFWCNPISGHATLYWYQQILGQGPKLLIQFQNNGVVDDSQLPKDRFSAERLKGVDSTLKIQPAKLEDSAVYLCASSWTGGERLFFGSGTQLSVL.

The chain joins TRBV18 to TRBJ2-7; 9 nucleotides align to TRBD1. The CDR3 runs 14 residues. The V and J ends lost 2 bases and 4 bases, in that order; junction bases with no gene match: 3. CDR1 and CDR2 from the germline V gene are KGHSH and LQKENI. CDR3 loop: CASSPGTGKYEQYF. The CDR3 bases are TGTGCCAGCTCACCAGGGACAGGGAAATACGAGCAGTACTTC.

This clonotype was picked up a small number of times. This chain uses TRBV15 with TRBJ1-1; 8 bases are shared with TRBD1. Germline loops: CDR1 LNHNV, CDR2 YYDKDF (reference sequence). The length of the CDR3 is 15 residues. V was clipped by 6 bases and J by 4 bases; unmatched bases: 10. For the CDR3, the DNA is TGTGCCACCAGGCGAGACAGGGGAGGGGTCACTGAAGCTTTCTTT. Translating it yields CATRRDRGGVTEAFF.

The CDR3 sequence is CASKIVGNQPQHF. As DNA, the CDR3 is TGTGCCAGTAAGATAGTGGGGAATCAGCCCCAGCATTTT. The chain combines TRBV19 with TRBJ1-5; D not certain. Trimming removed 7 bases at V and 4 bases at J, with 11 bases between. Germline CDR1 reads LNHDA; CDR2 reads SQIVND (reference sequence). This CDR3 contains 13 residues. Full variable domain (outside the CDR3, taken from reference TRBV19 and TRBJ1-5): DGGITQSPKYLFRKEGQNVTLSCEQNLNHDAMYWYRQDPGQGLRLIYYSQIVNDFQKGDIAEGYSVSREKKESFPLTVTSAQKNPTAFYLCASKIVGNQPQHFGDGTRLSIL.

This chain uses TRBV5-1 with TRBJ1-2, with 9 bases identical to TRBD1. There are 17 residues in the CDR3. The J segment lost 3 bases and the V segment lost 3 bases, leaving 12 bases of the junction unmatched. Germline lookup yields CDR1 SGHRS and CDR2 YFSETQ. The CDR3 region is CASSSTPGQGIHYGYTF. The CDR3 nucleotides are TGCGCCAGCAGCTCAACACCCGGACAGGGGATTCACTATGGCTACACCTTC. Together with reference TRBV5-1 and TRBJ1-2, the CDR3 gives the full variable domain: KAGVTQTPRYLIKTRGQQVTLSCSPISGHRSVSWYQQTPGQGLQFLFEYFSETQRNKGNFPGRFSGRQFSNSRSEMNVSTLELGDSALYLCASSSTPGQGIHYGYTFGSGTRLTVV.

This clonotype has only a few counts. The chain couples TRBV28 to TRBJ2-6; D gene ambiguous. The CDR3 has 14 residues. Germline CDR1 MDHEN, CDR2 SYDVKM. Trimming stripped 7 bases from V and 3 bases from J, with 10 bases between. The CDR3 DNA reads TGTGCCAGCAAACTTCCCGGTGGGGCCAACGTCCTGACTTTC. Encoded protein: CASKLPGGANVLTF. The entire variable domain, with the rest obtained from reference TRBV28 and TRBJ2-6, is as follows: DVKVTQSSRYLVKRTGEKVFLECVQDMDHENMFWYRQDPGLGLRLIYFSYDVKMKEKGDIPEGYSVSREKKERFSLILESASTNQTSMYLCASKLPGGANVLTFGAGSRLTVL.

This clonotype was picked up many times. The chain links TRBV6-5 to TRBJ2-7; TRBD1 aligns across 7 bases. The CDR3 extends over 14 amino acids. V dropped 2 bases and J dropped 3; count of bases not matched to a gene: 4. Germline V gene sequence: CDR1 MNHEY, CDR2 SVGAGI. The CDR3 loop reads CASSYRTGFYEQYF. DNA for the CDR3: TGTGCCAGCAGTTACAGGACAGGCTTCTACGAGCAGTACTTC.

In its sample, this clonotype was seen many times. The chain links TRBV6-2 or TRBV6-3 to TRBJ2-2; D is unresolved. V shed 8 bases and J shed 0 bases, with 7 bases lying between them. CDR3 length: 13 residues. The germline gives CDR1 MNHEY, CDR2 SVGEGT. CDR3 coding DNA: TGTGCCAGCGGTAGGGCGAACACCGGGGAGCTGTTTTTT. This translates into CASGRANTGELFF.

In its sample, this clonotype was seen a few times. CDR3 amino acids: CASSLGRRDRGHF. The CDR3 DNA reads TGTGCCAGCAGCTTAGGCCGGCGGGACAGGGGGCATTTT. The gene calls are TRBV7-8 and TRBJ1-5, with TRBD1 identical over 10 bases. CDR1 and CDR2 from the germline V gene are SGHVS and FQNEAQ. The CDR3 contains 13 residues. After removal of 1 base from V and 15 bases from J, the junction contained 6 bases not matched to a gene.

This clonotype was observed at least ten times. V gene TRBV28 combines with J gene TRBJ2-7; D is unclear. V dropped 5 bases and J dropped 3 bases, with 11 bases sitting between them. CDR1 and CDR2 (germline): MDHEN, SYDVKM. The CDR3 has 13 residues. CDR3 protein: CASSNRLGYEQYF. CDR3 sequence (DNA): TGTGCCAGCAGTAACCGCCTCGGCTACGAGCAGTACTTC.

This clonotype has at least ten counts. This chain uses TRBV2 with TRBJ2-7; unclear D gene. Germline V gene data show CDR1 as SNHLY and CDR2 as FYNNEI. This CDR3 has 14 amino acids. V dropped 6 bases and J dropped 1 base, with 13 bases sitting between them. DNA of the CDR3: TGTGCCAGCAGCTACACTGTGAGTTCCTACGAGCAGTACTTC. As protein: CASSYTVSSYEQYF. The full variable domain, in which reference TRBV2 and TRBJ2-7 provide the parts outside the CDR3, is EPEVTQTPSHQVTQMGQEVILRCVPISNHLYFYWYRQILGQKVEFLVSFYNNEISEKSEIFDDQFSVERPDGSNFTLKIRSTKLEDSAMYFCASSYTVSSYEQYFGPGTRLTVT.

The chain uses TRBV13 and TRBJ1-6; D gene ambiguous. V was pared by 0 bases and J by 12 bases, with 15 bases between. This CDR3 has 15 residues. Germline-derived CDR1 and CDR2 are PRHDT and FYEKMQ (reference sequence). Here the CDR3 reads CASSLGRASRLPLHF. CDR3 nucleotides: TGTGCCAGCAGCTTAGGCCGCGCATCGAGATTACCCCTCCACTTT. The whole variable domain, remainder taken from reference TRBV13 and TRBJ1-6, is AAGVIQSPRHLIKEKRETATLKCYPIPRHDTVYWYQQGPGQDPQFLISFYEKMQSDKGSIPDRFSAQQFSDYHSELNMSSLELGDSALYFCASSLGRASRLPLHFGNGTRLTVT.

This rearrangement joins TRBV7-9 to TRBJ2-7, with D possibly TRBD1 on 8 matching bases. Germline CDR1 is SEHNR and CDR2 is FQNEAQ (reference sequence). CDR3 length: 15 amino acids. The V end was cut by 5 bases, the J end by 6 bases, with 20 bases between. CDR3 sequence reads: CASSNRTGRDAEQYF. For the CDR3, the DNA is TGTGCCAGCAGCAACAGGACAGGGAGGGATGCCGAGCAGTACTTC. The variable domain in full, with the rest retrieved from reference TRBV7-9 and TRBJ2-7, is DTGVSQNPRHKITKRGQNVTFRCDPISEHNRLYWYRQTLGQGPEFLTYFQNEAQLEKSRLLSDRFSAERPKGSFSTLEIQRTEQGDSAMYLCASSNRTGRDAEQYFGPGTRLTVT.

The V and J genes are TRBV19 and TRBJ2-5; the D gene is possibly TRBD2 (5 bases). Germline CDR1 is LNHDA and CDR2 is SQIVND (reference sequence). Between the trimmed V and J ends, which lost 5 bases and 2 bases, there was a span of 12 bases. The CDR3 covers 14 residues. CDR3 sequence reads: CASSGLGRQETQYF. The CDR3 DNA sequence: TGTGCCAGTAGTGGGTTAGGGAGACAAGAGACCCAGTACTTC.

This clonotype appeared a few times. This CDR3 is CASSLTPFRGRPGETQYF. DNA for the CDR3: TGTGCCAGCAGCTTAACGCCTTTCAGGGGGCGCCCCGGAGAGACCCAGTACTTC. The chain uses TRBV7-3 and TRBJ2-5; 8 positions match TRBD1. This CDR3 region has 18 residues. Germline trimming cut 0 bases from V and 4 bases from J; bases unmatched to any gene: 13. In germline, CDR1 is SGHTA, CDR2 FQGTGA.

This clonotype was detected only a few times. CDR3 coding DNA: TGCGCCAGCAAAGGTGAGGGACCCCCTTACGAGCAGTACTTC. It yields the protein CASKGEGPPYEQYF. V usage is TRBV5-1 and J usage is TRBJ2-7; D tentatively fits TRBD1 or TRBD2 (5 bases each). Germline V lookup: CDR1 SGHRS, CDR2 YFSETQ. The V and J ends lost 6 bases and 4 bases respectively, with 17 bases between them. The CDR3 runs to 14 residues.

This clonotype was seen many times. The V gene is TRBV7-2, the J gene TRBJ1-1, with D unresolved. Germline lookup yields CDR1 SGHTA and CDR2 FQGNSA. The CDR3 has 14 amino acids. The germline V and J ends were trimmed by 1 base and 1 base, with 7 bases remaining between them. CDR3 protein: CASSLEVSNTEAFF. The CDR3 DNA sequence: TGTGCCAGCAGCTTAGAGGTTTCGAACACTGAAGCTTTCTTT.

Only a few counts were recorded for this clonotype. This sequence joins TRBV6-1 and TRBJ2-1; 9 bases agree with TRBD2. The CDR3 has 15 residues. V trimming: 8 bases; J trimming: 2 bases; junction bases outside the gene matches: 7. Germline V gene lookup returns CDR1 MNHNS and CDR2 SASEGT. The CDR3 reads CASGLAGVPYNEQFF. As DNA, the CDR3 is TGTGCCAGCGGGTTAGCGGGGGTACCCTACAATGAGCAGTTCTTC.

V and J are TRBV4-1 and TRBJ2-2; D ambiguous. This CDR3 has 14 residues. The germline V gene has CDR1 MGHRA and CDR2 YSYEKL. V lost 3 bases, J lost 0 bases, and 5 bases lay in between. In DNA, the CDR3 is TGCGCCAGCAGCCACAGCGCGAACACCGGGGAGCTGTTTTTT. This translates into CASSHSANTGELFF.

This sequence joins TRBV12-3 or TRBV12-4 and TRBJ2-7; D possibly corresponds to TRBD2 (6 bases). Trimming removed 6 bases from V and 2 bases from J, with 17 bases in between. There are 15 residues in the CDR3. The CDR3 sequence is CASSQVSGGAYEQYF. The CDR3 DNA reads TGTGCCAGCAGCCAAGTTTCAGGAGGGGCCTACGAGCAGTACTTC.

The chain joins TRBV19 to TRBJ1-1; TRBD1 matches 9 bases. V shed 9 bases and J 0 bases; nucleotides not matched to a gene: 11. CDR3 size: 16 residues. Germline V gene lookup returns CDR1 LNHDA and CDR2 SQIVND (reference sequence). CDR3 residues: CASRQGGAPLNTEAFF. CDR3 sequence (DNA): TGTGCCAGCCGACAGGGGGGCGCCCCCTTGAACACTGAAGCTTTCTTT.

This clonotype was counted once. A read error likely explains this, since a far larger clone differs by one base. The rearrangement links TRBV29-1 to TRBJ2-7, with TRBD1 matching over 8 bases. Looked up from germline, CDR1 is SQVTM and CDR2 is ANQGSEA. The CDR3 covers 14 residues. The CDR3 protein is CSAPGTGSSYEQYF. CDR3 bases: TGCAGTGCTCCCGGGACAGGCTCCTCCTACGAGCAGTACTTC.